The 22 T cell receptor beta chains given below trace back to one sample, sequenced in a study of blood T cell repertoires in COVID-19. Repertoires were generated with immunoSEQ multiplex PCR, while TCRdb's copy carries only in-frame clones and drops some. The data hold 200,000 to 300,000 clones, with approximately 91% observed a single time. Sequenced input: peripheral blood. The source of these receptors is a person aged 18 to 30 with COVID-19, enrolled during active disease.

This sequence joins TRBV11-3 and TRBJ2-2; 10 nucleotides agree with TRBD2. The CDR3 spans 16 residues. Per the germline V gene, CDR1 is SGHNT and CDR2 is YENEEA. The trim removed 1 base at V and 5 bases at J, leaving 4 bases unmatched. CDR3 sequence (DNA): TGTGCCAGCAGCTTAGCCAGCGGGAGGGGGACCGGGGAGCTGTTTTTT. Translating it yields CASSLASGRGTGELFF. Together with reference TRBV11-3 and TRBJ2-2, the CDR3 gives the full variable domain: EAGVVQSPRYKIIEKKQPVAFWCNPISGHNTLYWYLQNLGQGPELLIRYENEEAVDDSQLPKDRFSAERLKGVDSTLKIQPAELGDSAVYLCASSLASGRGTGELFFGEGSRLTVL.

This clone was seen just once. The chain couples TRBV7-9 to TRBJ2-6, with D perhaps TRBD2 (6 bases). The CDR3 is made up of 15 amino acids. The germline V gene has CDR1 SEHNR and CDR2 FQNEAQ (reference sequence). V was trimmed by 7 bases and J by 2 bases, leaving 12 bases between them. Here the CDR3 reads CASTPSGAGANVLTF. CDR3 coding DNA: TGTGCCAGCACCCCTTCGGGGGCTGGGGCCAACGTCCTGACTTTC.

This clone has a handful of counts. The CDR3 nucleotides read TGCAGCGTTGACACTTCCGGTATCGCCAACAATGAGCAGTTCTTC. The encoded protein is CSVDTSGIANNEQFF. V is TRBV29-1 and J is TRBJ2-1; D gene uncertain. V dropped 3 bases and J dropped 5 bases, with 17 bases sitting between them. CDR1 is SQVTM, CDR2 ANQGSEA, per germline. CDR3 length equals 15 residues.

The V gene is TRBV12-3 or TRBV12-4, the J gene TRBJ2-7; no firm D call. Trimming removed 5 bases at V and 0 bases at J, with 8 bases between. The CDR3 length is 13 residues. CDR3 sequence (DNA): TGTGCCAGCAGTCCTCCAGTCTCCTACGAGCAGTACTTC. Its translation is CASSPPVSYEQYF.

The chain joins TRBV19 to TRBJ1-5; TRBD1 might be the D (5 bases). Germline V gene lookup returns CDR1 LNHDA and CDR2 SQIVND (reference sequence). The CDR3 runs to 17 residues. V lost 6 bases, J lost 12 bases, and 30 bases lay in between. CDR3 residues: CASSRQPQGAGSPHQHF. The DNA for the CDR3 is TGTGCCAGTAGCAGACAGCCTCAAGGAGCGGGATCACCCCACCAGCATTTT.

This chain connects TRBV25-1 to TRBJ2-5, with D possibly matching TRBD1 (6 bases). V dropped 1 base and J dropped 4 bases, with 13 bases sitting between them. Germline V gives CDR1 MGHDK, CDR2 SYGVNS. The CDR3 length is 15 residues. The CDR3 nucleotides read TGTGCCAGCAGTGAATGGATGGAAGGGGGAGAGACCCAGTACTTC. It is translated as CASSEWMEGGETQYF.

This clone was picked up one time. This sequence joins TRBV7-3 and TRBJ2-3, with 7 bases aligning to TRBD1. Germline V CDR1 and CDR2: SGHTA, FQGTGA. This CDR3 contains 14 residues. Trimming at V came to 3 bases and at J to 11 bases, leaving 11 bases not matched to a gene. This CDR3 reads CASSFGPQGDVQYF. CDR3 bases: TGTGCCAGCAGCTTCGGACCGCAGGGGGACGTGCAGTATTTT.

V is TRBV24-1 and J is TRBJ2-3, with unresolved D. The CDR3 runs 13 residues. V lost 3 bases to trimming and J lost 0 bases, with 3 bases between them. The germline CDR1 and CDR2 sequences are KGHDR and SFDVKD. Here the CDR3 reads CATSDVSTDTQYF. In nucleotides, the CDR3 is TGTGCCACCAGTGATGTAAGCACAGATACGCAGTATTTT.

V usage is TRBV4-1 and J usage is TRBJ1-2; possibly TRBD1 for D (6 bases). Trimming pared 2 bases from V and 2 bases from J, leaving 18 bases between. This CDR3 region has 17 residues. Looked up from germline, CDR1 is MGHRA and CDR2 is YSYEKL. For the CDR3, the DNA is TGCGCCAGCAGCCAACCGAGGGAGGGGGTTCGGAACTATGGCTACACCTTC. The encoded protein is CASSQPREGVRNYGYTF.

The chain is built from TRBV5-6 and TRBJ2-2; 7 bases line up with TRBD2. Germline V gene sequence: CDR1 SGHDT, CDR2 YYEEEE. The CDR3 runs 14 residues. V dropped 3 bases and J dropped 5; count of bases not matched to a gene: 4. In DNA form, the CDR3 reads TGTGCCAGCAGCTGGGGGAGGGGTACCGGGGAGCTGTTTTTT. Protein sequence: CASSWGRGTGELFF.

V and J are TRBV11-3 and TRBJ1-4, with 7 bases fitting TRBD1. Germline loops: CDR1 SGHNT, CDR2 YENEEA. The V and J ends lost 5 bases and 8 bases, in that order; junction bases with no gene match: 5. The CDR3 totals 13 residues. CDR3 sequence reads: CASSTGAGEKLFF. CDR3 nucleotide sequence: TGTGCCAGCAGCACAGGGGCCGGGGAAAAACTGTTTTTT.

The V and J genes are TRBV15 and TRBJ2-5; TRBD1 agrees at 10 bases. This CDR3 is 15 amino acids long. Germline lookup yields CDR1 LNHNV and CDR2 YYDKDF (reference sequence). J gave up 4 bases and V 5 bases, and 7 bases lay outside the gene matches. CDR3 region: CATSVPGQGLETQYF. For the CDR3, the DNA is TGTGCCACCAGCGTTCCGGGACAGGGGTTAGAGACCCAGTACTTC.

The chain carries TRBV7-2 and TRBJ2-5, with TRBD2 identical over 10 bases. Germline V lookup: CDR1 SGHTA, CDR2 FQGNSA. This CDR3 spans 13 amino acids. V dropped 2 bases and J dropped 13; count of bases not matched to a gene: 7. Here the CDR3 reads CASSLRLAGEWYF. Here the CDR3 DNA reads TGTGCCAGCAGCTTAAGGCTAGCGGGAGAGTGGTACTTC.

The chain recombines TRBV6-2 or TRBV6-3 with TRBJ1-1; 8 nucleotides line up with TRBD1. CDR3 length equals 15 residues. With V trimmed by 6 bases and J by 0 bases, 6 bases remained unmatched. The V gene's germline CDR1 is MNHEY and CDR2 SVGEGT. The CDR3 spells CASSRGTGLNTEAFF. The CDR3 DNA follows: TGTGCCAGCAGCAGAGGGACAGGCTTGAACACTGAAGCTTTCTTT.

The V gene is TRBV5-6, the J gene TRBJ1-1; D remains unclear. Germline assignment: CDR1 SGHDT and CDR2 YYEEEE. V was cut by 0 bases and J by 8 bases, with 5 bases left in between. This CDR3 has 11 residues. The CDR3 DNA reads TGTGCCAGCAGCTTGGGACTCGAAGCTTTCTTT. Translation: CASSLGLEAFF. The whole variable domain, remainder taken from reference TRBV5-6 and TRBJ1-1, is DAGVTQSPTHLIKTRGQQVTLRCSPKSGHDTVSWYQQALGQGPQFIFQYYEEEERQRGNFPDRFSGHQFPNYSSELNVNALLLGDSALYLCASSLGLEAFFGQGTRLTVV.

This clone has just one count. V gene TRBV14 combines with J gene TRBJ2-1; no clear D. V lost 4 bases to trimming and J lost 3 bases, with 22 bases between them. Germline CDR1 SGHDN, CDR2 FVKESK. This CDR3 is 18 amino acids long. The CDR3 DNA follows: TGTGCCAGCAGCCCCCCTATCGATACCGAAGCTTTCTACAATGAGCAGTTCTTC. Translation gives CASSPPIDTEAFYNEQFF.

The chain links TRBV14 to TRBJ2-1; D possibly corresponds to TRBD1 (6 bases). Looked up from germline, CDR1 is SGHDN and CDR2 is FVKESK. The germline V and J ends were trimmed by 0 bases and 6 bases, with 15 bases remaining between them. This CDR3 has 16 amino acids. The CDR3 coding sequence is TGTGCCAGCAGCCAAGATCAGGGGATAATTGTCAATGAGCAGTTCTTC. Amino acids: CASSQDQGIIVNEQFF.

The rearrangement joins TRBV19 to TRBJ2-5; 11 bases fit TRBD2. V lost 6 bases to trimming and J lost 8 bases; unmatched junction nucleotides: 8. The germline CDR1 and CDR2 sequences are LNHDA and SQIVND (reference sequence). The CDR3 loop spans 14 amino acids. CDR3 sequence reads: CASSPLLAGATQYF. As DNA, the CDR3 is TGTGCCAGTAGCCCCCTACTAGCGGGAGCCACCCAGTACTTC.

The CDR3 is CASSYPDPLDKKFF. In DNA, the CDR3 is TGTGCCAGCAGCTACCCCGACCCACTAGATAAAAAGTTCTTC. This sequence joins TRBV13 and TRBJ2-1; D possibly corresponds to TRBD2 (5 bases). Germline V gene data show CDR1 as PRHDT and CDR2 as FYEKMQ (reference sequence). Trimming pared 4 bases from V and 14 bases from J, leaving 21 bases between. The CDR3 extends over 14 amino acids. Full variable domain (missing parts from reference TRBV13 and TRBJ2-1): AAGVIQSPRHLIKEKRETATLKCYPIPRHDTVYWYQQGPGQDPQFLISFYEKMQSDKGSIPDRFSAQQFSDYHSELNMSSLELGDSALYFCASSYPDPLDKKFFGPGTRLTVL.

The chain carries TRBV28 and TRBJ1-1, with 7 bases matching TRBD1. The CDR3 has 16 amino acids. Trimming cost V 4 bases and J 0 bases; bases outside gene matches: 8. The germline V gene encodes CDR1 MDHEN and CDR2 SYDVKM. The CDR3 reads CASSSNPGQMNTEAFF. The CDR3 DNA sequence: TGTGCCAGCAGTTCAAATCCGGGACAGATGAACACTGAAGCTTTCTTT.

The V and J genes are TRBV5-6 and TRBJ2-3; 7 positions agree with TRBD1. V trimming: 3 bases; J trimming: 6 bases; junction bases outside the gene matches: 4. Germline V gene sequence: CDR1 SGHDT, CDR2 YYEEEE. The CDR3 runs to 13 residues. CDR3: CASSSTGVDTQYF. In nucleotides, the CDR3 is TGTGCCAGCAGCTCTACAGGGGTCGATACGCAGTATTTT.

CDR3 loop: CASSPGLAGGPIFDGELFF. DNA for the CDR3: TGTGCCAGCAGTCCCGGACTAGCGGGAGGGCCAATCTTCGACGGGGAGCTGTTTTTT. This chain links TRBV7-3 with TRBJ2-2; 15 positions match TRBD2. The CDR3 spans 19 residues. CDR1 is SGHTA, CDR2 FQGTGA, per germline. Trimming removed 6 bases from V and 7 bases from J; junction bases left unmatched: 15.